This record looks at one TCR beta chain sequence and its context. As yet, its antigen is unknown. The sample is drawn from a study of liver allograft versus peripheral blood T cells. Study context: Peripheral blood of the recipients supplied T cell receptor repertoires that were compared with those in transplanted livers.

General observations from the study: In liver allografts, T cell receptor repertoires reportedly differed from the repertoires found in peripheral blood.

One entry per CDR3 protein results from TCRdb running MiXCR on the reads. Altogether over 2,000 distinct CDR3 sequences are present, 15% to 18% being singletons, with the ten largest covering approximately 26%. This clonotype originated in a human patient who had a liver transplant. Some T cells here may be from the graft donor.

CDR3 residues: CASSLGWRGLNVPNTEAFF. The CDR3 DNA reads TGTGCCAGCAGCTTGGGTTGGAGGGGGCTGAACGTACCGAACACTGAAGCTTTCTTT. This chain uses TRBV11-2 with TRBJ1-1, with 7 bases identical to TRBD1. Germline V lookup: CDR1 SGHAT, CDR2 FQNNGV. The CDR3 is 19 residues long. V lost 3 bases and J lost 1; bases outside the gene matches: 17.